This T cell receptor (beta chain) was recorded in a study of shared clonotypes between healthy human individuals. Study findings and constraints: Among non-shared clonotypes, generation probabilities were lower than among those shared by all four donors.

Nashville, Tennessee was home to all donors, who were Caucasian adults. A remark on this clone: No antigen is known for it.

Sorted-subset replicate PCR reactions were performed with 150 to 200 ng DNA, corresponding to tens of thousands of T cell genomes. Original processing notes: Filtering differed since immunoSEQ provided only junctions, with no quality scores. Profiled with immunoSEQ multiplex PCR; TCRdb holds only in-frame clones, not every one. The D gene and trimming were derived from the DNA, and the V and J assignments and clone size from that table. The sample includes around 700,000 clones, around 72% of them seen just once. The CDR3 runs 15 residues. V lost 5 bases and J lost 0; bases outside the gene matches: 2. Germline CDR1 LNHDA, CDR2 SQIVND (reference sequence).

The receptor's source is a woman under 40 in good health. The chain employs TRBV19 and TRBJ2-3, with TRBD2 matching 10 bases. The sample taken for sequencing was memory CD4+ T cells sorted from blood. Subset indicated: CD45RA-negative fraction. DNA for the CDR3: TGTGCCAGTAGTGTGACTAGCGGGAGCACAGATACGCAGTATTTT. Its translation is CASSVTSGSTDTQYF.